One sample yielded the 10 T cell receptor beta chains listed below, sequenced in a study of T-cell memory formation after mild COVID-19. TCRdb used MiXCR to reprocess the 5' RACE reads, holding one entry per CDR3 protein. The table records 90,000 to 130,000 distinct CDR3 sequences, 15% to 20% of them present only once. Specimen: PBMCs or a T cell subset sorted from them (not recorded which). The source of these receptors is a man in his late teens or twenties who had mild COVID-19 (a few samples of this study predate the infection). Cell type and time point are not known.

This chain connects TRBV21-1 to TRBJ2-1; TRBD2 is taken as the D call from the table, unchecked against the DNA. TRBV21-1 is a documented pseudogene. The CDR3 runs to 16 residues. CDR3 region: CASSREAGFSYNEQFF. For the CDR3, the DNA is TGTGCCAGCAGCAGAGAAGCGGGGTTCTCCTACAATGAGCAGTTCTTC.

This clonotype was seen a handful of times. The V call is TRBV11-2, the J call TRBJ1-1, with 7 bases aligning to TRBD1. The CDR3 has 14 amino acids. Germline V CDR1 and CDR2: SGHAT, FQNNGV. Trimming cost V 5 bases and J 5 bases; bases outside gene matches: 8. CDR3 sequence: CASSLDREVTEAFF. The DNA for the CDR3 is TGTGCCAGCAGCCTCGACAGGGAAGTTACTGAAGCTTTCTTT.

As for this clonotype: This may come from a read error, since a much larger clone is one base off. CDR3 protein: CASSMDYSQVDTQYF. The CDR3 nucleotides read TGCGCCAGCAGCATGGACTACTCTCAGGTTGATACGCAGTATTTT. The chain recombines TRBV4-3 with TRBJ2-3, with a tentative D call TRBD2 (6 bases). The V gene lost 5 bases and the J gene lost 6 bases, with 18 bases spanning the gap. Germline loops: CDR1 LGHNA, CDR2 YSLEER. CDR3 length equals 15 residues.

This clonotype showed up many times. The chain is built from TRBV29-1 and TRBJ2-3; D possibly matches TRBD1 or TRBD2 (5 bases each). V lost 7 bases to trimming and J lost 1 base, with 24 bases between them. Germline V gives CDR1 SQVTM, CDR2 ANQGSEA. This CDR3 is 17 amino acids long. The CDR3 DNA reads as TGCAGCGCTGCTGTCGGCCAGGGAGACTGGGGCACAGATACGCAGTATTTT. It yields the protein CSAAVGQGDWGTDTQYF.

The rearrangement links TRBV7-2 to TRBJ2-2, with 7 bases fitting TRBD2. From germline, CDR1 is SGHTA and CDR2 FQGNSA. Trimming at V came to 5 bases and at J to 3 bases, leaving 9 bases not matched to a gene. CDR3 size: 16 residues. CDR3 sequence reads: CASSHGISGYTGELFF. The CDR3, as DNA: TGTGCCAGCAGCCACGGTATTAGCGGGTACACCGGGGAGCTGTTTTTT.

This clonotype was recorded a few times. The chain joins TRBV5-1 to TRBJ2-3; tentatively, D is TRBD1 or TRBD2 (5 bases each). Per germline, CDR1 SGHRS and CDR2 YFSETQ. The CDR3 is made up of 15 amino acids. V was clipped by 0 bases and J by 2 bases, with 10 bases between them. CDR3 in DNA: TGCGCCAGCAGCTTGGTGGCAGGGACCACAGATACGCAGTATTTT. Amino acids: CASSLVAGTTDTQYF. Using reference TRBV5-1 and TRBJ2-3 for the parts outside the CDR3, the full variable domain is KAGVTQTPRYLIKTRGQQVTLSCSPISGHRSVSWYQQTPGQGLQFLFEYFSETQRNKGNFPGRFSGRQFSNSRSEMNVSTLELGDSALYLCASSLVAGTTDTQYFGPGTRLTVL.

This clonotype appeared many times. This chain uses TRBV3-1 with TRBJ2-3; 8 nucleotides line up with TRBD1. The J segment lost 1 base and the V segment lost 5 bases, leaving 2 bases of the junction unmatched. The CDR3 has 14 residues. The germline V gene encodes CDR1 LGHDT and CDR2 YNNKEL (reference sequence). CDR3 nucleotides: TGTGCCAGCAGCAGGGACAGGCGCACAGATACGCAGTATTTT. This gives the protein CASSRDRRTDTQYF.

The V and J genes are TRBV4-1 and TRBJ1-2; weak D call: TRBD1 (6 bases). CDR3 length: 14 amino acids. Trimming left V 6 bases short and J 10 bases short, with 21 bases between. Per the germline V gene, CDR1 is MGHRA and CDR2 is YSYEKL. DNA for the CDR3: TGCGCCAGCAGGGATCAGGGGAAGATGAGGGACTACACCTTC. Its protein product is CASRDQGKMRDYTF.

This clonotype was found a few times. The gene calls are TRBV5-1 and TRBJ1-1; the match to TRBD1 covers 11 bases. The CDR3 consists of 19 residues. Germline V gives CDR1 SGHRS, CDR2 YFSETQ. V lost 0 bases and J lost 4; bases outside the gene matches: 14. CDR3 sequence reads: CASSLGTGGSPNDLTEAFF. As DNA, the CDR3 is TGCGCCAGCAGCTTGGGGACAGGGGGCAGCCCGAACGACCTCACTGAAGCTTTCTTT.

This clonotype was counted between two and nine times. V and J are TRBV2 and TRBJ2-7, with TRBD1 identical over 7 bases. V was clipped by 4 bases and J by 0 bases; unmatched bases: 9. The CDR3 sequence is 16 residues long. CDR1 and CDR2 (germline): SNHLY, FYNNEI. CDR3 region: CASSVSGTVSSYEQYV. CDR3 coding DNA: TGTGCCAGCAGTGTTTCCGGGACAGTAAGCTCCTACGAGCAGTACGTC.